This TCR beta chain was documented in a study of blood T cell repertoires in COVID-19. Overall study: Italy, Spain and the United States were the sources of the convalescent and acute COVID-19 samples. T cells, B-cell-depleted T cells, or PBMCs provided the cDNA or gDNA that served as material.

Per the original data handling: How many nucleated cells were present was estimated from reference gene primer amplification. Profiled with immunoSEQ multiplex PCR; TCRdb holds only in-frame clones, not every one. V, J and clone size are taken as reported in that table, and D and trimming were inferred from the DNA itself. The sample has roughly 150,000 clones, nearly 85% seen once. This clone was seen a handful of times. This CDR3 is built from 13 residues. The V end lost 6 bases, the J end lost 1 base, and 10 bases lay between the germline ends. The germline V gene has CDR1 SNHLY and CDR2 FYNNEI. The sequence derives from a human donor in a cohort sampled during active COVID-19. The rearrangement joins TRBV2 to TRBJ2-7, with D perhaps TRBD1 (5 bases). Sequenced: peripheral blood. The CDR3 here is CASRVDSSYEQYF. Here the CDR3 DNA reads TGTGCCAGCAGGGTTGACAGTTCCTACGAGCAGTACTTC.